This TCR beta chain came from a study of CD8 T cells in ankylosing spondylitis. The V end was cut by 7 bases, the J end by 0 bases, with 14 bases between. The CDR3 extends over 15 amino acids. Per the germline V gene, CDR1 is MNHNS and CDR2 is SASEGT. Quantitative 5'-RACE with molecular barcodes was used to make the TCR beta libraries. TCRdb re-called the 5' RACE reads through MiXCR, storing one row per CDR3 protein. The profile shows 150,000 to 250,000 distinct CDR3 sequences, 9.5% to 15% of them singletons. General study findings and limits: Matched ankylosing spondylitis synovial fluid reportedly showed significant enrichment of disease-linked clones. Some motif variants had been reported before (in reactive arthritis synovial fluid and blood).

This clonotype was seen only a few times. Its target is unknown. The TCR was taken from a male donor with ankylosing spondylitis or in good health (not recorded which). Sequenced input: blood, either unsorted or a sorted T cell fraction (not recorded which). The chain joins TRBV6-1 to TRBJ2-3, with D perhaps matching TRBD2 (5 bases). CDR3 protein: CASKEVATSTDTQYF. CDR3 DNA sequence: TGTGCCAGCAAGGAGGTAGCGACTAGCACAGATACGCAGTATTTT.